This passage covers 3 T cell receptor beta chains from one sample sequenced in a study of T cell responses to AZD1222 COVID-19 vaccine. Produced via immunoSEQ multiplex PCR; TCRdb's table is partial and in-frame only. Of around 130,000 clones listed, over 90% are singletons. Source: peripheral blood, taken on day 0 of AZD1222 vaccination. All receptors derive from an adult in good health.

The genes are TRBV9 and TRBJ2-7, with 7 bases fitting TRBD1. V dropped 3 bases and J dropped 7; count of bases not matched to a gene: 10. CDR3 size: 14 residues. Per the germline V gene, CDR1 is SGDLS and CDR2 is YYNGEE. CDR3 in amino acids: CASSAGTDLREQYF. The CDR3, as DNA: TGTGCCAGCAGCGCCGGGACAGACCTCCGGGAGCAGTACTTC.

CDR3 protein: CASSLEGGFEKLFF. In nucleotides, the CDR3 is TGTGCCAGCAGCTTGGAAGGGGGTTTTGAAAAACTGTTTTTT. V gene TRBV5-4 combines with J gene TRBJ1-4, with D perhaps TRBD1 (6 bases). This CDR3 is 14 amino acids long. Germline lookup yields CDR1 SGHNT and CDR2 YYREEE (reference sequence). V lost 0 bases and J lost 7, with 10 bases in between.

The chain has TRBV9 and TRBJ2-2; 7 bases are shared with TRBD1. Germline V CDR1 and CDR2: SGDLS, YYNGEE. The CDR3 spans 16 residues. The junction had 5 bases not matched to a gene; V was cut back by 0 bases and J by 3 bases. The CDR3: CASSVVGQPDTGELFF. In nucleotides, the CDR3 is TGTGCCAGCAGCGTAGTGGGACAGCCTGACACCGGGGAGCTGTTTTTT.